The subject of this entry is one T cell receptor (beta chain). What it binds is not known. The sample belongs to a study of OX40 agonist ivuxolimab in advanced cancers. Study context: Among those enrolled, mean age was 60 years (range roughly 23 to 79) and 75% to 85% were male. Three patients got partial responses; one had hepatocellular carcinoma and two had cutaneous melanoma.

The study, taken as a whole, reports: Partial responders receiving 0.1-3.0 mg/kg showed among the lowest clonal expansion. Expanded peripheral T-cell antigen specificity went undetermined.

The CDR3 is made up of 15 amino acids. Looked up from germline, CDR1 is MGHRA and CDR2 is YSYEKL. Using immunoSEQ multiplex PCR, the repertoire was profiled, and TCRdb retains in-frame clones only, with some absent. The profile covers about 81,000 clones, with about 92% appearing a single time and about 13% taken by the ten largest. The sample was CD4+ or CD8+ T cells sorted from blood, taken in a trial of the OX40 agonist ivuxolimab. The rearrangement uses TRBV4-1 and TRBJ1-4; D is possibly TRBD1 (5 bases). This receptor was taken from an adult with an advanced solid tumor such as melanoma, head and neck, liver or kidney cancer. CDR3 loop: CASYGRDATNEKLFF. The CDR3 nucleotides are TGCGCGAGCTATGGCCGGGACGCAACTAATGAAAAACTGTTTTTT.